Below, 16 T cell receptor beta chains from the same sample are listed, as sequenced in a study of T cell repertoires in aging, cancer and after chemotherapy. Multiplex touch-down PCR with TRB-A/B primers amplified rearranged V-D-J TRB sequences. TCRdb itself ran the multiplex PCR reads through MiXCR, one entry per CDR3 protein. This table holds around 17,000 distinct CDR3 sequences, roughly half found once. The template was genomic DNA from peripheral blood, not RNA. Specimen: blood. The receptors stem from a human donor in good health.

The chain employs TRBV19 and TRBJ2-3; 7 positions agree with TRBD2. V gave up 0 bases and J gave up 5 bases; unmatched junction bases: 11. Per the germline V gene, CDR1 is LNHDA and CDR2 is SQIVND (reference sequence). The CDR3 has 17 amino acids. Here the CDR3 reads CASSIEGLAAIGDTQYF. The CDR3 DNA is TGTGCCAGTAGTATAGAGGGGCTAGCGGCCATAGGAGATACGCAGTATTTT.

The chain combines TRBV27 with TRBJ2-5; 10 bases match TRBD2. Germline V CDR1 and CDR2: MNHEY, SMNVEV (reference sequence). The CDR3 is made up of 14 amino acids. V dropped 2 bases and J dropped 5; count of bases not matched to a gene: 2. CDR3 amino acids: CASSLLAGVETQYF. DNA of the CDR3: TGTGCCAGCAGTTTACTAGCGGGAGTTGAGACCCAGTACTTC.

By sample share, this clonotype is medium-sized (0.01 to 0.1%). This chain joins TRBV29-1 and TRBJ2-7; a weak D match, TRBD1 (6 bases). Germline-derived CDR1 and CDR2 are SQVTM and ANQGSEA. Between the trimmed V and J ends, which lost 1 base and 4 bases, there was a span of 8 bases. CDR3 length: 12 residues. As DNA, the CDR3 is TGCAGCGTTGAAGGGGACACATACGAGCAGTACTTC. This codes for CSVEGDTYEQYF.

This clonotype has a handful of counts. J is TRBJ2-1 and V is TRBV19; 11 bases line up with TRBD2. Germline loops: CDR1 LNHDA, CDR2 SQIVND (reference sequence). The V gene end was trimmed by 3 bases and the J gene end by 8 bases; junction bases not matched to a gene: 3. The CDR3 covers 14 residues. The chain's CDR3 is CASSMTSGIDEQFF. CDR3 DNA: TGTGCCAGTAGTATGACTAGCGGGATCGATGAGCAGTTCTTC. The full variable domain, with the rest looked up from reference TRBV19 and TRBJ2-1, is DGGITQSPKYLFRKEGQNVTLSCEQNLNHDAMYWYRQDPGQGLRLIYYSQIVNDFQKGDIAEGYSVSREKKESFPLTVTSAQKNPTAFYLCASSMTSGIDEQFFGPGTRLTVL.

This clonotype was detected only a few times. The J gene is TRBJ1-1, the V gene TRBV29-1; 7 nucleotides align to TRBD1. Germline V gene data show CDR1 as SQVTM and CDR2 as ANQGSEA. CDR3 length: 11 residues. Here the CDR3 reads CSGTDYTEAFF. In DNA form, the CDR3 reads TGCAGTGGGACAGACTACACTGAAGCTTTCTTT.

This clonotype was found a few times. V and J are TRBV6-5 and TRBJ1-2, with D perhaps matching TRBD1 (5 bases). The CDR3 spans 14 residues. The germline V and J ends were trimmed by 6 bases and 8 bases, with 19 bases remaining between them. Germline V lookup: CDR1 MNHEY, CDR2 SVGAGI. CDR3 loop: CASRGSGGREGYTF. The CDR3, as DNA: TGTGCCAGCAGGGGGTCTGGGGGGAGGGAAGGCTACACCTTC.

The chain has TRBV6-2 or TRBV6-3 and TRBJ2-7; 15 nucleotides agree with TRBD2. This CDR3 is built from 17 residues. Germline V gene lookup returns CDR1 MNHEY and CDR2 SVGEGT. The trim removed 0 bases at V and 2 bases at J, leaving 2 bases unmatched. The CDR3 sequence is CASSYSGLAGGPYEQYF. The CDR3 DNA is TGTGCCAGCAGTTACTCGGGACTAGCGGGAGGCCCCTACGAGCAGTACTTC.

As for this clonotype: At one end the junction does not follow the germline gene, possibly because of a read error. The chain employs TRBV29-1 and TRBJ2-1; D ambiguous. CDR1 is SQVTM, CDR2 ANQGSEA, per germline. This CDR3 is built from 14 residues. In DNA, the CDR3 is TGCAGCGTTCTCCTCTGGGCAACCTACAAAGAGCAGTTCTTC. Protein: CSVLLWATYKEQFF.

This clonotype turned up a few times. This chain connects TRBV29-1 to TRBJ2-7; TRBD2 matches at 10 bases. Germline trimming cut 8 bases from V and 5 bases from J; bases unmatched to any gene: 15. CDR1 is SQVTM, CDR2 ANQGSEA, per germline. This CDR3 is 15 amino acids long. The CDR3 spells CSLPSPAGGPDEQYF. The DNA for the CDR3 is TGCAGCCTCCCAAGCCCAGCGGGAGGGCCAGACGAGCAGTACTTC.

This sequence joins TRBV12-5 and TRBJ2-5; 8 bases map to TRBD1. This CDR3 region has 15 residues. The germline CDR1 and CDR2 sequences are LGHNT and FRNRAP. Trimming took 5 bases from V and 1 from J; bases not matched to a gene: 6. CDR3 nucleotide sequence: TGTGCTAGTGGTAGGGGGACAGGACCCCAAGAGACCCAGTACTTC. Amino acid sequence: CASGRGTGPQETQYF.

The chain joins TRBV27 to TRBJ2-3; D could derive from TRBD1 or TRBD2 (5 bases each). The germline V and J ends were trimmed by 6 bases and 7 bases, with 20 bases remaining between them. Germline-derived CDR1 and CDR2 are MNHEY and SMNVEV (reference sequence). The CDR3 sequence is 15 residues long. Written as DNA, the CDR3 is TGTGCCAGCAGCCCGGGACCCCTGGGCTCATATACGCAGTATTTT. Encoded protein: CASSPGPLGSYTQYF.

The rearrangement joins TRBV5-1 to TRBJ2-2, with 9 bases lining up with TRBD1. V shed 0 bases and J 6 bases; nucleotides not matched to a gene: 0. This CDR3 spans 14 amino acids. Germline lookup yields CDR1 SGHRS and CDR2 YFSETQ. The CDR3 DNA sequence: TGCGCCAGCAGCTTGGGACAGGGGGCCGGGGAGCTGTTTTTT. Translated: CASSLGQGAGELFF.

The J gene is TRBJ2-3, the V gene TRBV6-4; D possibly corresponds to TRBD2 (5 bases). Germline loops: CDR1 MRHNA, CDR2 SNTAGT. Trimming cost V 2 bases and J 0 bases, with 9 bases left between them. This CDR3 region has 15 residues. The CDR3 loop reads CASSDTRISTDTQYF. Here the CDR3 DNA reads TGTGCCAGCAGTGACACTAGGATTAGCACAGATACGCAGTATTTT.

The V gene is TRBV6-5, the J gene TRBJ1-3, with TRBD1 identical over 10 bases. The CDR3 is 15 residues long. Germline CDR1 is MNHEY and CDR2 is SVGAGI. V lost 6 bases and J lost 2; bases outside the gene matches: 4. Here the CDR3 reads CASRRGQGAGNTIYF. CDR3 in DNA: TGTGCCAGCAGACGCGGACAGGGGGCTGGAAACACCATATATTTT.

This chain connects TRBV5-4 to TRBJ1-6; TRBD1 might be the D (6 bases). Germline loops: CDR1 SGHNT, CDR2 YYREEE (reference sequence). Between the trimmed V and J ends, which lost 4 bases and 5 bases, there was a span of 10 bases. The CDR3 spans 14 residues. CDR3 loop: CASSPRQDNSPLHF. CDR3 DNA: TGTGCCAGCAGCCCTCGACAGGATAATTCACCCCTCCACTTT.

In DNA, the CDR3 is TGTGCCAGCAGCAGCCGGGACAAGAACACCGGGGAGCTGTTTTTT. Its protein product is CASSSRDKNTGELFF. The chain is built from TRBV13 and TRBJ2-2, with D possibly matching TRBD1 (6 bases). The germline CDR1 and CDR2 sequences are PRHDT and FYEKMQ (reference sequence). V lost 5 bases and J 1 base, leaving 11 bases between the germline ends. This CDR3 has 15 residues.